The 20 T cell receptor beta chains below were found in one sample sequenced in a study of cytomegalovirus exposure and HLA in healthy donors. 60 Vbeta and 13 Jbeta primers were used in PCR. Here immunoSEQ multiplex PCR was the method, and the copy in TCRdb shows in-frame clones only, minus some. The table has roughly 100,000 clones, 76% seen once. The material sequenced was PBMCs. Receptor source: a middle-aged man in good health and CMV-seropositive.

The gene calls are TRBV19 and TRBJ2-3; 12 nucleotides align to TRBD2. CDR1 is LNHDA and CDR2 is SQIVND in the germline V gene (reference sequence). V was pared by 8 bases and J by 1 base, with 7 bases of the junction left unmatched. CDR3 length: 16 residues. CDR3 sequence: CASSRLAGVGTDTQYF. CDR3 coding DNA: TGTGCCAGTTCACGACTAGCGGGAGTTGGCACAGATACGCAGTATTTT.

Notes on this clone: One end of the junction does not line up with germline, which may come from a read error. DNA for the CDR3: TGTGCTAGCAGCACCCAGACAGGGGGCAGCGAGACCCAGTACTTC. Translating gives CASSTQTGGSETQYF. The V gene is TRBV7-7, the J gene TRBJ2-5; 10 bases line up with TRBD1. Germline CDR1 and CDR2: SSHAT and FNYEAQ (reference sequence). The CDR3 spans 15 residues.

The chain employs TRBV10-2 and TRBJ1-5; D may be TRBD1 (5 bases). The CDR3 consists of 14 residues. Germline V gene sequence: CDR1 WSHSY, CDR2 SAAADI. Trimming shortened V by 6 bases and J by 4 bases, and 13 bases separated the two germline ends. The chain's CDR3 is CASRDKSENQPQHF. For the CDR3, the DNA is TGCGCCAGCAGGGACAAGTCAGAGAATCAGCCCCAGCATTTT.

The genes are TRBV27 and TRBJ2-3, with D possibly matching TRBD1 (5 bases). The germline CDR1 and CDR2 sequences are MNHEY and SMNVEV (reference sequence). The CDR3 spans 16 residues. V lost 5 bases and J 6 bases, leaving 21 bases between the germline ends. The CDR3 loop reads CASSHRTPTGSDTQYF. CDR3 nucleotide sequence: TGTGCCAGCAGTCATAGGACCCCCACAGGATCGGATACGCAGTATTTT.

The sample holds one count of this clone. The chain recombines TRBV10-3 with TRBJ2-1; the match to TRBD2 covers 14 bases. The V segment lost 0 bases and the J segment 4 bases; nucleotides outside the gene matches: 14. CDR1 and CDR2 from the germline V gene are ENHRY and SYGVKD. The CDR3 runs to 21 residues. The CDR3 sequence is CAISESTVTTSGRAGYNEQFF. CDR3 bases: TGTGCCATCAGTGAGTCGACCGTAACGACTAGCGGGAGGGCCGGGTACAATGAGCAGTTCTTC.

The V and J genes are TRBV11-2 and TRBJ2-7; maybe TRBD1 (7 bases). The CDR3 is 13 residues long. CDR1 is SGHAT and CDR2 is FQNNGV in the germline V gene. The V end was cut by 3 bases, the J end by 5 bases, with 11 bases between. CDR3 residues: CASSFQGGNEQYF. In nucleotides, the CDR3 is TGTGCCAGCAGCTTCCAGGGGGGCAACGAGCAGTACTTC.

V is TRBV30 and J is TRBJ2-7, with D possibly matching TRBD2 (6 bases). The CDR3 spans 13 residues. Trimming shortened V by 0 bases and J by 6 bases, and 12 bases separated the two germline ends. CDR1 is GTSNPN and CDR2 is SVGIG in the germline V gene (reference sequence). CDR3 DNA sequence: TGTGCCTGGAGTGTAAGAGAGGAGGGCGAGCAGTACTTC. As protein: CAWSVREEGEQYF.

CDR3 loop: CASSLWPKGVEGYTF. The CDR3 coding sequence is TGTGCCAGCAGTTTATGGCCGAAGGGGGTGGAGGGCTACACCTTC. The gene calls are TRBV27 and TRBJ1-2; perhaps TRBD1 as D (6 bases). Deletions cut 1 base from V and 8 bases from J, with 17 bases between. Germline V gives CDR1 MNHEY, CDR2 SMNVEV (reference sequence). CDR3 length: 15 residues.

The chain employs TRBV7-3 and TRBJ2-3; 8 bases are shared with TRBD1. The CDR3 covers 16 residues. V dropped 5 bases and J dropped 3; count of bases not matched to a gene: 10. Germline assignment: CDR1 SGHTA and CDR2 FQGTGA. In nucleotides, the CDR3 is TGTGCCAGCAGCGGACGGACAGGGATTAAGACAGATACGCAGTATTTT. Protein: CASSGRTGIKTDTQYF.

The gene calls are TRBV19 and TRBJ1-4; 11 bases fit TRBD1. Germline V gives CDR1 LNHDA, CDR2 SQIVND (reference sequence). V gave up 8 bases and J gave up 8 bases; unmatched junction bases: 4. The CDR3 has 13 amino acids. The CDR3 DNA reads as TGTGCCAGTTACCGGACAGGGGGCGAAAAACTGTTTTTT. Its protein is CASYRTGGEKLFF.

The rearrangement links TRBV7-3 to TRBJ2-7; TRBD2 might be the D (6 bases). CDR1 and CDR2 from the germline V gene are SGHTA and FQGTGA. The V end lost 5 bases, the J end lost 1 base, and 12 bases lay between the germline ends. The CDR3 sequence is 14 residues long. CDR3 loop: CASSPFGGSYEQYF. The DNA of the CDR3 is TGTGCCAGCAGCCCCTTCGGGGGTTCCTACGAGCAGTACTTC.

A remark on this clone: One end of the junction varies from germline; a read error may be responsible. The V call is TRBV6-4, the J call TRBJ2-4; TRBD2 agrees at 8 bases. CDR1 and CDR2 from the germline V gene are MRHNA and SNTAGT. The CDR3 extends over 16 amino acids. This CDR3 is CASSGRGGLAKNSQYF. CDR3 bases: TGTGCCAGCAGTGGCCGGGGGGGGCTAGCCAAAAACAGTCAGTACTTC.

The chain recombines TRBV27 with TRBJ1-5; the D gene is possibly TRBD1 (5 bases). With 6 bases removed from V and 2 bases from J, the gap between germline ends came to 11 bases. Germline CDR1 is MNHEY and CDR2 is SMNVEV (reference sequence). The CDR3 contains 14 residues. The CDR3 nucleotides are TGTGCCAGCAGGGGACTTGGACGCAATCAGCCCCAGCATTTT. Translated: CASRGLGRNQPQHF.

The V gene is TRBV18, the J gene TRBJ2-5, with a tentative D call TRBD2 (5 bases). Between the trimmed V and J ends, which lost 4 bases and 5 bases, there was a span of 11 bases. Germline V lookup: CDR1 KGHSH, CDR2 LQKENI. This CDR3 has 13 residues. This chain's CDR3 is CASSLLVRETQYF. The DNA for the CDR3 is TGTGCCAGCTCACTACTAGTTAGGGAGACCCAGTACTTC. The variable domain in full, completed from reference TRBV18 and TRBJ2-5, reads NAGVMQNPRHLVRRRGQEARLRCSPMKGHSHVYWYRQLPEEGLKFMVYLQKENIIDESGMPKERFSAEFPKEGPSILRIQQVVRGDSAAYFCASSLLVRETQYFGPGTRLLVL.

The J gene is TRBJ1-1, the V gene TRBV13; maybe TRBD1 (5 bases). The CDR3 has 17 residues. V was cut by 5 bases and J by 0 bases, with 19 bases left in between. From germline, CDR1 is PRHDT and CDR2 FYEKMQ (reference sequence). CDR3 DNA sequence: TGTGCCAGCAGCCCCGGGGGGGTGGGGGTGTTGAACACTGAAGCTTTCTTT. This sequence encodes CASSPGGVGVLNTEAFF.

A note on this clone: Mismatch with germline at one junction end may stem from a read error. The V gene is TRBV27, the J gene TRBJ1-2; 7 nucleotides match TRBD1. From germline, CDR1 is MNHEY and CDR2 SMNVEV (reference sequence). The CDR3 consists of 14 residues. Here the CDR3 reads CASGLAGGFYGYTF. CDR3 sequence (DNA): TGTGCCAGCGGTTTAGCAGGGGGTTTCTATGGCTACACCTTC.

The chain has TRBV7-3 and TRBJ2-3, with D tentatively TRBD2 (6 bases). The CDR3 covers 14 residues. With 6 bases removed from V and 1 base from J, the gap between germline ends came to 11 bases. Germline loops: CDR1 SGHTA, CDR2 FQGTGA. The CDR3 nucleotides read TGTGCCAGCAGGTCCGGGGGAGGCACAGATACGCAGTATTTT. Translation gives CASRSGGGTDTQYF. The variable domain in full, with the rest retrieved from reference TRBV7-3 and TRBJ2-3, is GAGVSQTPSNKVTEKGKYVELRCDPISGHTALYWYRQSLGQGPEFLIYFQGTGAADDSGLPNDRFFAVRPEGSVSTLKIQRTERGDSAVYLCASRSGGGTDTQYFGPGTRLTVL.

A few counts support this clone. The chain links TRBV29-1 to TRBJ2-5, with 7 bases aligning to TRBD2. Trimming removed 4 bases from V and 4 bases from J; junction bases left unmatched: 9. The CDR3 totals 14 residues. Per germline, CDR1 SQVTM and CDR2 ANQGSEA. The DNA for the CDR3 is TGCAGCGTTGGGGGGGAGGGAGGGGCAGAGACCCAGTACTTC. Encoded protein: CSVGGEGGAETQYF.

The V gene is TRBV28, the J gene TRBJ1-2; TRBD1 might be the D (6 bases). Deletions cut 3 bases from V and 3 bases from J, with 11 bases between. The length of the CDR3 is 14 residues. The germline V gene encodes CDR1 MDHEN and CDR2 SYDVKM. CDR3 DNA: TGTGCCAGCAGTTTGCCGCCAGGGGACTATGGCTACACCTTC. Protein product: CASSLPPGDYGYTF.

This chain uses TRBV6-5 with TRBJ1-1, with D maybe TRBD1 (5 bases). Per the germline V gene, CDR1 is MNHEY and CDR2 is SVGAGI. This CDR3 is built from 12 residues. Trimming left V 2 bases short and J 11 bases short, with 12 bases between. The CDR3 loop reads CASSYVGRRAFF. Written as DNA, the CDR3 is TGTGCCAGCAGTTACGTGGGGCGCAGGGCTTTCTTT.